This T cell receptor beta chain was profiled in a study of blood T cell repertoires in COVID-19. Study in general: Spain, Italy and the United States supplied samples that represented acute and convalescent COVID-19. PBMCs, B-cell-depleted T cells, or T cells were the source of the cDNA or gDNA that made up the material.

CDR1 and CDR2 from the germline V gene are SGHAT and FQNNGV. The length of the CDR3 is 14 residues. Trimming cost V 0 bases and J 5 bases, with 10 bases left between them. Authors' analysis steps: Reference gene primer amplification gave estimated nucleated cell counts. Data came from immunoSEQ multiplex PCR; TCRdb stores just in-frame clones and leaves some out. V and J calls and clone size come straight from that table; D and trimming were deduced from the DNA. The sample has 130,000 to 150,000 clones; around 85% are singletons. The V call is TRBV11-2, the J call TRBJ1-1; D may be TRBD1 (5 bases). Sequenced input: peripheral blood. The TCR originated in a woman of 80 years or more with acute or convalescent COVID-19. CDR3 sequence: CASSLERGWTEAFF. The CDR3 coding sequence is TGTGCCAGCAGCTTAGAACGGGGGTGGACTGAAGCTTTCTTT.